Sequencing of this T cell receptor beta chain was carried out in a study of regulatory T cells in long-lasting Graves disease. Study overall: Persistent Graves' disease meant over 5 years of antithyroid drugs with positive TSH receptor antibodies. Study-wide findings and caveats: Not thyroid tissue but only peripheral blood was studied. A greater number of public clonotypes (approximately 2,700) was shared by persistent patients than by new patients (roughly 930).

Researchers made TCR beta libraries by using iRepertoire HTBI primers and running Arm-PCR on CDR3 regions. TCRdb re-analysed the multiplex PCR reads in MiXCR, keeping a single row per CDR3 protein. This sample has over 250,000 distinct CDR3 sequences, with roughly a fifth found just once. Described time point: persistent/refractory GD, antithyroid drugs over 5 years with positive TRAb. Isolated PBMC RNA provided the starting material for the TCR library. Criteria from the American Thyroid Association guidelines were applied to diagnose Graves' disease. This clonotype occurred many times. Its cognate antigen is unknown. Sequenced here: peripheral blood mononuclear cells (PBMCs), sampled when the disease was refractory, from a patient treated with antithyroid drugs. The TCR comes from a female donor with Graves disease.

In DNA form, the CDR3 reads TGCAGTGCAAAGGAGGCGGGGGTGTCCTACGAGCAGTACTTC. It encodes CSAKEAGVSYEQYF. The chain uses TRBV20-1 and TRBJ2-7, with 7 nucleotides matching TRBD2. This CDR3 comprises 14 residues. Germline CDR1 reads DFQATT; CDR2 reads SNEGSKA (reference sequence). The V gene end was trimmed by 6 bases and the J gene end by 1 base; junction bases not matched to a gene: 9.